A single sample is the source of the 27 T cell receptor beta chains below, sequenced in a study of identical twins. One entry per CDR3 protein, called by TCRdb with MiXCR from the 5' RACE reads. In the table there are about 530,000 distinct CDR3 sequences, approximately 20% of which are singletons. The data were also submitted as part of a second study, on yellow fever vaccine responses in identical twins.

The sample consisted of CD4+ T cells sorted from blood. Receptors originate from a young woman in good health.

V usage is TRBV20-1 and J usage is TRBJ2-1, with 9 bases fitting TRBD2. CDR3 length equals 14 residues. Germline lookup yields CDR1 DFQATT and CDR2 SNEGSKA (reference sequence). J gave up 10 bases and V 0 bases, and 7 bases lay outside the gene matches. The CDR3 here is CSAREAGGLKEQFF. In DNA, the CDR3 is TGCAGTGCTAGAGAGGCGGGGGGGCTGAAGGAGCAGTTCTTC.

V gene TRBV13 combines with J gene TRBJ2-1, with 9 positions matching TRBD2. This CDR3 is 15 amino acids long. Germline V CDR1 and CDR2: PRHDT, FYEKMQ (reference sequence). V was clipped by 7 bases and J by 8 bases; unmatched bases: 12. The CDR3 is CASNRKLAGRDEQFF. CDR3 in DNA: TGTGCCAGCAACCGTAAGCTAGCGGGAAGGGATGAGCAGTTCTTC.

This clonotype was found many times. This rearrangement joins TRBV7-2 to TRBJ2-1; no firm D call. Germline V gene data show CDR1 as SGHTA and CDR2 as FQGNSA. The CDR3 has 15 residues. The V gene lost 7 bases and the J gene lost 5 bases, with 18 bases spanning the gap. In nucleotides, the CDR3 is TGTGCCAGCACCCCAAGTAGTCGGAGCCACAATGAGCAGTTCTTC. It is translated as CASTPSSRSHNEQFF.

In its sample, this clonotype was seen a few times. The rearrangement joins TRBV20-1 to TRBJ2-1, with 9 bases aligning to TRBD2. The V and J ends lost 3 bases and 0 bases, in that order; junction bases with no gene match: 6. Germline lookup yields CDR1 DFQATT and CDR2 SNEGSKA (reference sequence). The CDR3 spans 16 residues. CDR3 coding DNA: TGCAGTGCTAGTAAGCGGGAGGTGAGCTCCTACAATGAGCAGTTCTTC. Translated, it gives CSASKREVSSYNEQFF.

In this sample, this clonotype turned up a few times. The rearrangement joins TRBV12-3 or TRBV12-4 to TRBJ1-1; 9 bases line up with TRBD1. Germline trimming cut 8 bases from V and 0 bases from J; bases unmatched to any gene: 7. The CDR3 is 15 residues long. The CDR3 loop is CASEGQGSVNTEAFF. CDR3 in DNA: TGTGCCAGCGAGGGACAGGGTAGCGTGAACACTGAAGCTTTCTTT.

This clonotype was seen more than once but under ten times. V gene TRBV12-3 or TRBV12-4 combines with J gene TRBJ1-6; D is undetermined. This CDR3 region has 15 residues. The ends were cut back, 3 bases at V and 0 bases at J, with 6 bases in the middle. The CDR3 protein is CASSLVSSYNSPLHF. The CDR3 DNA reads as TGTGCCAGCAGTTTGGTCAGCTCCTATAATTCACCCCTCCACTTT.

The chain recombines TRBV12-5 with TRBJ2-1; 12 bases are shared with TRBD2. CDR1 is LGHNT, CDR2 FRNRAP, per germline. The CDR3 covers 18 residues. The CDR3 reads CTCSWASGRASSYNEQFF. CDR3 nucleotide sequence: TGTACCTGCAGTTGGGCTAGCGGGAGGGCTAGCTCCTACAATGAGCAGTTCTTC.

This clonotype was picked up a small number of times. J is TRBJ2-1 and V is TRBV12-3 or TRBV12-4, with 12 nucleotides matching TRBD1. With 6 bases clipped from V and 7 bases from J, the junction kept 7 bases outside the gene matches. This CDR3 is 15 amino acids long. CDR3 sequence: CASSTGTGGLNEQFF. CDR3 in DNA: TGTGCCAGCAGCACCGGGACAGGGGGCCTGAATGAGCAGTTCTTC.

There are a few counts of this clonotype. V usage is TRBV7-6 and J usage is TRBJ2-5, with 8 bases lining up with TRBD1. The CDR3 consists of 17 residues. Germline CDR1 reads SGHVS; CDR2 reads FNYEAQ. Trimming cost V 2 bases and J 5 bases; bases outside gene matches: 13. The CDR3 bases are TGTGCCAGCAGCTTACTCACCCGGACAGGGAGTACGGAGACCCAGTACTTC. Translation: CASSLLTRTGSTETQYF.

This clonotype has a handful of counts. The chain combines TRBV25-1 with TRBJ2-1; D unresolved. The germline V gene has CDR1 MGHDK and CDR2 SYGVNS. The V end lost 5 bases, the J end lost 10 bases, and 9 bases lay between the germline ends. This CDR3 is built from 11 residues. CDR3 in DNA: TGTGCCAGCAGTATAATAAGAGAGCAGTTCTTC. It is translated as CASSIIREQFF.

Concerning this clonotype: One junction end does not reproduce the germline sequence, and a read error may be involved. The V call is TRBV20-1, the J call TRBJ2-1; perhaps TRBD2 as D (6 bases). CDR3 length: 16 residues. CDR1 and CDR2 (germline): DFQATT, SNEGSKA (reference sequence). The CDR3 protein is CCARDPGGVVGTEQFF. The CDR3 DNA reads TGCTGTGCTAGAGATCCTGGCGGGGTGGTCGGGACTGAGCAGTTCTTC.

V gene TRBV20-1 combines with J gene TRBJ2-1, with TRBD2 matching over 9 bases. The germline V gene has CDR1 DFQATT and CDR2 SNEGSKA (reference sequence). V was clipped by 3 bases and J by 2 bases; unmatched bases: 5. The CDR3 runs 15 residues. DNA of the CDR3: TGCAGTGCTAGGCCGGGACTAGCTACCTACAATGAGCAGTTCTTC. It encodes CSARPGLATYNEQFF.

The chain has TRBV6-1 and TRBJ1-1; tentative D call: TRBD1 (6 bases). The CDR3 consists of 11 residues. Trimming pared 11 bases from V and 1 base from J, leaving 8 bases between. Germline V gene lookup returns CDR1 MNHNS and CDR2 SASEGT. The CDR3 sequence is CAGGQNTEAFF. CDR3 nucleotides: TGTGCCGGGGGACAGAACACTGAAGCTTTCTTT.

The V call is TRBV12-3 or TRBV12-4, the J call TRBJ1-1, with D uncertain. Trimming shortened V by 6 bases and J by 1 base, and 12 bases separated the two germline ends. The CDR3 loop spans 14 amino acids. The CDR3 reads CASRLSLRNTEAFF. DNA for the CDR3: TGTGCCAGCAGACTCAGCCTTCGGAACACTGAAGCTTTCTTT.

Written as DNA, the CDR3 is TGCGCCAGCAGCTTGGTGGCAGGGTGGGACAATGAGCAGTTCTTC. It is translated as CASSLVAGWDNEQFF. This chain joins TRBV5-1 and TRBJ2-1; D possibly corresponds to TRBD1 (5 bases). This CDR3 spans 15 amino acids. V lost 0 bases and J lost 5, with 12 bases in between. Germline loops: CDR1 SGHRS, CDR2 YFSETQ.

The rearrangement links TRBV27 to TRBJ2-5; 13 nucleotides match TRBD2. With V trimmed by 4 bases and J by 5 bases, 7 bases remained unmatched. Germline V gives CDR1 MNHEY, CDR2 SMNVEV (reference sequence). The CDR3 is 16 amino acids. CDR3 in amino acids: CASSSRTSGSSETQYF. The CDR3 DNA reads as TGTGCCAGCAGTTCCCGGACTAGCGGGAGTTCGGAGACCCAGTACTTC.

CDR3 residues: CSPVVLETQYF. CDR3 coding DNA: TGCAGCCCGGTGGTTTTAGAGACCCAGTACTTC. V gene TRBV29-1 combines with J gene TRBJ2-5; D remains unclear. Germline V gives CDR1 SQVTM, CDR2 ANQGSEA. CDR3 length: 11 amino acids. Trimming removed 8 bases from V and 4 bases from J, with 11 bases in between.

The genes are TRBV7-9 and TRBJ2-3; 7 positions agree with TRBD1. From germline, CDR1 is SEHNR and CDR2 FQNEAQ (reference sequence). J lost 4 bases, V lost 5 bases, and 3 bases had no gene match. The length of the CDR3 is 13 residues. CDR3: CASSQTGSDTQYF. As DNA, the CDR3 is TGTGCCAGCAGCCAGACAGGGTCAGATACGCAGTATTTT.

This clonotype came up a few times. Here the CDR3 DNA reads TGTGCCAGCAGACACAACTCCTACAATGAGCAGTTCTTC. Amino acids: CASRHNSYNEQFF. V usage is TRBV13 and J usage is TRBJ2-1; D not resolved. The CDR3 loop spans 13 amino acids. CDR1 PRHDT and CDR2 FYEKMQ come from the germline V gene (reference sequence). V was cut by 6 bases and J by 0 bases, with 6 bases left in between.

The chain couples TRBV29-1 to TRBJ2-1; tentative D call: TRBD1 (5 bases). CDR1 SQVTM and CDR2 ANQGSEA come from the germline V gene. This CDR3 spans 16 amino acids. V lost 7 bases and J lost 0, with 19 bases in between. CDR3 region: CSGFQGILSSYNEQFF. CDR3 bases: TGCAGCGGTTTTCAGGGAATTCTTAGCTCCTACAATGAGCAGTTCTTC.

This rearrangement joins TRBV12-3 or TRBV12-4 to TRBJ2-7; D uncertain. The CDR3 has 14 amino acids. Trimming removed 7 bases at V and 3 bases at J, with 16 bases between. This chain's CDR3 is CASTRSGIRYEQYF. CDR3 nucleotide sequence: TGTGCCAGCACCAGATCTGGGATCCGCTACGAGCAGTACTTC.

This clonotype has just a few counts. This chain connects TRBV24-1 to TRBJ2-1; a weak D match, TRBD1 (5 bases). The CDR3 totals 12 residues. Trimming left V 7 bases short and J 4 bases short, with 7 bases between. Looked up from germline, CDR1 is KGHDR and CDR2 is SFDVKD. The CDR3 sequence is CATRGAYNEQFF. The DNA of the CDR3 is TGTGCCACCAGAGGGGCGTACAATGAGCAGTTCTTC.

This clonotype was picked up a small number of times. This chain joins TRBV20-1 and TRBJ2-2; 9 bases are shared with TRBD2. The CDR3 has 16 residues. Germline V lookup: CDR1 DFQATT, CDR2 SNEGSKA (reference sequence). With V trimmed by 6 bases and J by 0 bases, 8 bases remained unmatched. The CDR3 loop reads CSAPKVAGANTGELFF. The CDR3 coding sequence is TGCAGTGCCCCGAAGGTAGCGGGGGCGAACACCGGGGAGCTGTTTTTT.

This rearrangement joins TRBV28 to TRBJ2-1; no definite D call. There are 11 residues in the CDR3. Germline V lookup: CDR1 MDHEN, CDR2 SYDVKM. Trimming removed 6 bases at V and 9 bases at J, with 9 bases between. CDR3 sequence: CASRDGVEQFF. Written as DNA, the CDR3 is TGTGCCAGCAGGGACGGAGTTGAGCAGTTCTTC.

This clonotype has just a few counts. This sequence joins TRBV6-4 and TRBJ1-5; D gene unclear. CDR3 length: 14 residues. The germline V gene has CDR1 MRHNA and CDR2 SNTAGT. V was cut by 3 bases and J by 2 bases, with 8 bases left in between. DNA for the CDR3: TGTGCCAGCAGTGAGGACGGGGGCAATCAGCCCCAGCATTTT. Its translation is CASSEDGGNQPQHF.

The chain is built from TRBV10-3 and TRBJ2-2; 8 nucleotides align to TRBD1. The CDR3 consists of 14 residues. CDR1 is ENHRY, CDR2 SYGVKD, per germline. J gave up 2 bases and V 7 bases, and 3 bases lay outside the gene matches. The CDR3, as DNA: TGTGCCATCAAGGACAGGGAAAACACCGGGGAGCTGTTTTTT. This codes for CAIKDRENTGELFF.

This clonotype has more than one count but fewer than ten. The genes are TRBV10-2 and TRBJ2-7; 8 positions match TRBD1. V lost 6 bases and J lost 3; bases outside the gene matches: 10. Germline loops: CDR1 WSHSY, CDR2 SAAADI. CDR3 size: 15 residues. CDR3 nucleotide sequence: TGCGCCAGCAGAGACGACAGGGGTCCCCTCTACGAGCAGTACTTC. Encoded protein: CASRDDRGPLYEQYF.